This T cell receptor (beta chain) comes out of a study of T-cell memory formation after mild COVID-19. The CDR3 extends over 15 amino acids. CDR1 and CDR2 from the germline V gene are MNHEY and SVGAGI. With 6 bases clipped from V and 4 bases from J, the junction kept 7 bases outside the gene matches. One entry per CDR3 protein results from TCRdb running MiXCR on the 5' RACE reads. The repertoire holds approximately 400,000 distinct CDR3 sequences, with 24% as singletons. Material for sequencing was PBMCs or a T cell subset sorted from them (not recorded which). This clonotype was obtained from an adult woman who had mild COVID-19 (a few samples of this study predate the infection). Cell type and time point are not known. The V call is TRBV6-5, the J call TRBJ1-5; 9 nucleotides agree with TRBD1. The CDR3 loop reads CASSRDRGENQPQHF. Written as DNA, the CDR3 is TGTGCCAGCAGCCGCGACAGGGGGGAGAATCAGCCCCAGCATTTT.